A single sample gave rise to the 4 T cell receptor beta chains below, sequenced in a study of vaccination effects on CD4 cells after COVID-19. Sequencing was preceded by expansion of antigen-specific CD4+ T cells with viral peptide pools in the ViraFEST assay. At the end of 10 days of culture, CD4+ T cells were isolated. All study participants received two doses of BNT162b2 or mRNA-1273 vaccine. No antigen has been assigned to these receptors. Method: immunoSEQ multiplex PCR; TCRdb's copy keeps in-frame clones and lacks some. The table shows 20,000 to 25,000 clones, with 69% occurring only once. The material sequenced was CD4+ T cells from PBMCs cultured with SARS-CoV-2 spike peptides, taken after COVID-19 vaccination. The receptors come from a human donor who received a COVID-19 vaccine.

This chain uses TRBV7-2 with TRBJ1-1, with TRBD1 as a possible D gene (5 bases). Germline loops: CDR1 SGHTA, CDR2 FQGNSA. The CDR3 spans 13 residues. With 5 bases removed from V and 8 bases from J, the gap between germline ends came to 15 bases. The CDR3 protein is CASSRDRRTEAFF. The CDR3 DNA reads TGTGCCAGCAGCAGAGACAGAAGAACCGAAGCTTTCTTT.

The chain has TRBV5-1 and TRBJ2-6; 9 bases fit TRBD1. V was clipped by 3 bases and J by 0 bases; unmatched bases: 4. CDR1 and CDR2 from the germline V gene are SGHRS and YFSETQ. The CDR3 consists of 17 residues. In DNA, the CDR3 is TGCGCCAGCAGCTCCGGACAGGGGCCCTCTGGGGCCAACGTCCTGACTTTC. Residues: CASSSGQGPSGANVLTF.

This clone was observed a single time. The chain employs TRBV6-5 and TRBJ2-1, with D uncertain. The V gene's germline CDR1 is MNHEY and CDR2 SVGAGI. V lost 2 bases, J lost 2 bases, and 10 bases lay in between. This CDR3 has 15 amino acids. The CDR3 protein is CASSYNRVAYNEQFF. CDR3 nucleotide sequence: TGTGCCAGCAGTTACAATCGGGTTGCCTACAATGAGCAGTTCTTC.

The rearrangement joins TRBV7-6 to TRBJ2-1; 7 bases align to TRBD1. The CDR3 length is 13 residues. In germline, CDR1 is SGHVS, CDR2 FNYEAQ. After removal of 2 bases from V and 6 bases from J, the junction contained 1 base not matched to a gene. CDR3 DNA: TGTGCCAGCAGCTTATACAGGGGCAATGAGCAGTTCTTC. Protein product: CASSLYRGNEQFF. The complete variable domain, with remaining parts taken from reference TRBV7-6 and TRBJ2-1, reads GAGVSQSPRYKVTKRGQDVALRCDPISGHVSLYWYRQALGQGPEFLTYFNYEAQQDKSGLPNDRFSAERPEGSISTLTIQRTEQRDSAMYRCASSLYRGNEQFFGPGTRLTVL.